This TCR beta chain appears in the sequencing data of a study of T-cell reconstitution after alpha-beta-depleted transplantation in children. Overall study findings and caveats: Newly generated T cells supplied most T-cell counts and diversity one year post-transplant.

V lost 0 bases, J lost 5 bases, and 8 bases lay in between. CDR3 length: 14 residues. CDR1 and CDR2 from the germline V gene are LNHNV and YYDKDF (reference sequence). This clonotype was seen only once. Its antigen is still unknown. TCRbeta library preparation incorporated unique molecular identifiers. TCRdb re-called the PCR reads with MiXCR, one entry per CDR3 protein. The sample carries about 580,000 distinct CDR3 sequences, more than 20% recorded once. This specimen was PBMCs, taken before TCRalphabeta/CD19-depleted stem cell transplant. The chain links TRBV15 to TRBJ2-1; D is undetermined. This TCR was recovered from a boy younger than two with Wiskott-Aldrich syndrome, due to receive a stem cell transplant. CDR3 DNA: TGTGCCACCAGCAGAGATGGAATGAACAATGAGCAGTTCTTC. Translation: CATSRDGMNNEQFF. Full variable domain (rest looked up from reference TRBV15 and TRBJ2-1): DAMVIQNPRYQVTQFGKPVTLSCSQTLNHNVMYWYQQKSSQAPKLLFHYYDKDFNNEADTPDNFQSRRPNTSFCFLDIRSPGLGDTAMYLCATSRDGMNNEQFFGPGTRLTVL.